This TCR beta chain originates from a study of technical replicates of blood from a handful of donors. Here immunoSEQ multiplex PCR was the method, and the copy in TCRdb shows in-frame clones only, minus some. The sample consists of roughly 16,000 clones, around nine tenths of them appearing once. CDR3 length: 14 residues. With V trimmed by 3 bases and J by 10 bases, 6 bases remained unmatched. CDR1 is SGHAT and CDR2 is FQNNGV in the germline V gene. The sequence derives from a human donor in good health. This rearrangement joins TRBV11-2 to TRBJ2-1, with 10 bases lining up with TRBD2. The sample was PBMCs. The CDR3 coding sequence is TGTGCCAGCAGCTTTCAGCGGGAGGGGGGGGAGCAGTTCTTC. It translates to CASSFQREGGEQFF.